This record looks at one TCR beta chain sequence and its context. This specimen belongs to a study of blood T cell repertoires in COVID-19. Overall study context: PBMCs, B-cell-depleted T cells, or T cells were the source of the cDNA or gDNA that made up the material.

In the original workflow: Nucleated cell number was recorded as an estimate derived from reference gene primer amplification. Some clones are missing from TCRdb's copy, which holds only in-frame ones; the method was immunoSEQ multiplex PCR. V, J and clone size reflect that table, while D and trimming were determined from the DNA. This table holds roughly 250,000 clones, around 85% found once. The sequenced material came from peripheral blood. This clonotype was sampled from a human donor with COVID-19, enrolled during active disease. The donor label of this sample is uncertain.

CDR3 coding DNA: TGTGCCAGCAGCTTCCGGGACTGGGGGATAGCGGGAGGGAAAAACAATGAGCAGTTCTTC. It encodes CASSFRDWGIAGGKNNEQFF. The J gene is TRBJ2-1, the V gene TRBV9, with 11 nucleotides matching TRBD2. This CDR3 has 20 amino acids. Germline loops: CDR1 SGDLS, CDR2 YYNGEE. J was trimmed by 5 bases and V by 4 bases; bases with no gene match: 20.